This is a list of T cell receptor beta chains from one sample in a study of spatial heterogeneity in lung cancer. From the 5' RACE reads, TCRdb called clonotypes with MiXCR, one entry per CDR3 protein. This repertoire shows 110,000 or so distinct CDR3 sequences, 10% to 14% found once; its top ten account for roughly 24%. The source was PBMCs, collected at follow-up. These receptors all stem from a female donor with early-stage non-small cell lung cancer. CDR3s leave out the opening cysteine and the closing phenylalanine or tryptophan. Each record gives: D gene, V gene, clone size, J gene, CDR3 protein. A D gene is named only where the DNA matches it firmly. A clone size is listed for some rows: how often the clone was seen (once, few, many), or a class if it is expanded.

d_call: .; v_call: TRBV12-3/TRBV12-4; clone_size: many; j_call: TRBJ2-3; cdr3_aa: ASSPPYGTDTQY
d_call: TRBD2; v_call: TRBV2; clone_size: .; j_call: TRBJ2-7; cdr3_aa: ASSEWLAGAEQY
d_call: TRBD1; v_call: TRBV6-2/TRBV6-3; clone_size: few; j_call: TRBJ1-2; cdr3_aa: ASRPQGEDGYT
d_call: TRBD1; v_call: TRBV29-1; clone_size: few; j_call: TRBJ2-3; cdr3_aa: SVDHRGDTQY
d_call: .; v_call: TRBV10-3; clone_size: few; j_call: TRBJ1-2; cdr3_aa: AISESLFEFRGYT
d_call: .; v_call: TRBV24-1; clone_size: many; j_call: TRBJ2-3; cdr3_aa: ATSDWGGHSSTDTQY
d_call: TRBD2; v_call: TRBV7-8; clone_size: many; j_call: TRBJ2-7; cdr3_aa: ASSPGLAGVVGY
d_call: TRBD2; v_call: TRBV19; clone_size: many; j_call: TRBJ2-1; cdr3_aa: ASSPGLAGVRSNEQF
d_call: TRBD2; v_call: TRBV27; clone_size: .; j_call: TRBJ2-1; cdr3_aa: ASSFRGKAGVGYNEQF
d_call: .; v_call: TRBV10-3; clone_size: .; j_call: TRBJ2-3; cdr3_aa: AIRGETSTDTQY